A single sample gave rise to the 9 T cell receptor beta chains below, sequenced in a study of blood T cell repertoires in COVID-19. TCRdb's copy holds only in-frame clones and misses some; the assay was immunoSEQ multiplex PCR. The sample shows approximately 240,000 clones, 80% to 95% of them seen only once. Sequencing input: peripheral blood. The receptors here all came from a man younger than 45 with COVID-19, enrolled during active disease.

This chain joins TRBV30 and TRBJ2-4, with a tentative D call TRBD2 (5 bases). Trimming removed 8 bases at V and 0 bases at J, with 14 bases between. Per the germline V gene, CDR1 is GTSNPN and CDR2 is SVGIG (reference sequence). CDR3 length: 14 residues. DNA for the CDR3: TGTGCCGGATATGCCGAGGGAGCCAAAAACATTCAGTACTTC. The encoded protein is CAGYAEGAKNIQYF.

The CDR3 protein is CASSGAIAQPQHF. DNA for the CDR3: TGTGCCAGCAGTGGGGCAATCGCTCAGCCCCAGCATTTT. The J gene is TRBJ1-5, the V gene TRBV12-3 or TRBV12-4; tentatively, D is TRBD1 (5 bases). The V and J ends lost 5 bases and 6 bases respectively, with 11 bases between them. This CDR3 is built from 13 residues.

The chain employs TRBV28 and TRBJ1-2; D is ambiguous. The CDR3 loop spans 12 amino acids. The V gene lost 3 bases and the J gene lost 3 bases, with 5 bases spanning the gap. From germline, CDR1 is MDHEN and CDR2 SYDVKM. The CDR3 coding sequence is TGTGCCAGCAGTTTTCGGGACTATGGCTACACCTTC. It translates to CASSFRDYGYTF.

The CDR3 nucleotides are TGTGCCAGCAGCGGACAGGGCGATGGGGAAAAACTGTTTTTT. It encodes CASSGQGDGEKLFF. This chain connects TRBV5-4 to TRBJ1-4; 8 bases match TRBD1. CDR3 length: 14 amino acids. V gave up 4 bases and J gave up 8 bases; unmatched junction bases: 7. The germline V gene has CDR1 SGHNT and CDR2 YYREEE (reference sequence).

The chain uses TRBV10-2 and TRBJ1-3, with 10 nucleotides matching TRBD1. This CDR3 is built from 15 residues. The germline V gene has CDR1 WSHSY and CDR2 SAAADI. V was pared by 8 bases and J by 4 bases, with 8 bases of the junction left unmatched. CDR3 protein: CASRDRGLGGNTIYF. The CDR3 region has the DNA TGCGCCAGCCGAGACAGGGGGCTCGGAGGAAACACCATATATTTT.

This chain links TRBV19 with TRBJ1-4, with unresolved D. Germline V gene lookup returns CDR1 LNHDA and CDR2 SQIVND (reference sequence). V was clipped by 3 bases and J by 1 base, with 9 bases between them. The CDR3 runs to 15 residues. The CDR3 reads CASSIYSLTNEKLFF. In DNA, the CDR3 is TGTGCCAGTAGTATCTACAGTCTAACTAATGAAAAACTGTTTTTT.

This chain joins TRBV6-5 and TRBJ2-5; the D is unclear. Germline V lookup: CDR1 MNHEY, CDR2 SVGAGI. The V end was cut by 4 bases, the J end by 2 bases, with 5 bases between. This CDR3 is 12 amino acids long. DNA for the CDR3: TGTGCCAGCAGTTCCTATCAAGAGACCCAGTACTTC. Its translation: CASSSYQETQYF.

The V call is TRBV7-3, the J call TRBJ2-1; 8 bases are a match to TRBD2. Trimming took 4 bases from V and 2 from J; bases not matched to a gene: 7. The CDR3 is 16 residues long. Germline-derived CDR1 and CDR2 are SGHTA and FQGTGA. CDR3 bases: TGTGCCAGCAGCTCCACCTCGGGGGGGGCCTACAATGAGCAGTTCTTC. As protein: CASSSTSGGAYNEQFF.

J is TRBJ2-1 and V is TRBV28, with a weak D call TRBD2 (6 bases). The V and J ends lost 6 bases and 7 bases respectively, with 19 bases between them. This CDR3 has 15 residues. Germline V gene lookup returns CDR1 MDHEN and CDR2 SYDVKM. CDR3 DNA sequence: TGTGCCAGCAGGTCTCCGGGACTGAAGAGGAATGAGCAGTTCTTC. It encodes CASRSPGLKRNEQFF.